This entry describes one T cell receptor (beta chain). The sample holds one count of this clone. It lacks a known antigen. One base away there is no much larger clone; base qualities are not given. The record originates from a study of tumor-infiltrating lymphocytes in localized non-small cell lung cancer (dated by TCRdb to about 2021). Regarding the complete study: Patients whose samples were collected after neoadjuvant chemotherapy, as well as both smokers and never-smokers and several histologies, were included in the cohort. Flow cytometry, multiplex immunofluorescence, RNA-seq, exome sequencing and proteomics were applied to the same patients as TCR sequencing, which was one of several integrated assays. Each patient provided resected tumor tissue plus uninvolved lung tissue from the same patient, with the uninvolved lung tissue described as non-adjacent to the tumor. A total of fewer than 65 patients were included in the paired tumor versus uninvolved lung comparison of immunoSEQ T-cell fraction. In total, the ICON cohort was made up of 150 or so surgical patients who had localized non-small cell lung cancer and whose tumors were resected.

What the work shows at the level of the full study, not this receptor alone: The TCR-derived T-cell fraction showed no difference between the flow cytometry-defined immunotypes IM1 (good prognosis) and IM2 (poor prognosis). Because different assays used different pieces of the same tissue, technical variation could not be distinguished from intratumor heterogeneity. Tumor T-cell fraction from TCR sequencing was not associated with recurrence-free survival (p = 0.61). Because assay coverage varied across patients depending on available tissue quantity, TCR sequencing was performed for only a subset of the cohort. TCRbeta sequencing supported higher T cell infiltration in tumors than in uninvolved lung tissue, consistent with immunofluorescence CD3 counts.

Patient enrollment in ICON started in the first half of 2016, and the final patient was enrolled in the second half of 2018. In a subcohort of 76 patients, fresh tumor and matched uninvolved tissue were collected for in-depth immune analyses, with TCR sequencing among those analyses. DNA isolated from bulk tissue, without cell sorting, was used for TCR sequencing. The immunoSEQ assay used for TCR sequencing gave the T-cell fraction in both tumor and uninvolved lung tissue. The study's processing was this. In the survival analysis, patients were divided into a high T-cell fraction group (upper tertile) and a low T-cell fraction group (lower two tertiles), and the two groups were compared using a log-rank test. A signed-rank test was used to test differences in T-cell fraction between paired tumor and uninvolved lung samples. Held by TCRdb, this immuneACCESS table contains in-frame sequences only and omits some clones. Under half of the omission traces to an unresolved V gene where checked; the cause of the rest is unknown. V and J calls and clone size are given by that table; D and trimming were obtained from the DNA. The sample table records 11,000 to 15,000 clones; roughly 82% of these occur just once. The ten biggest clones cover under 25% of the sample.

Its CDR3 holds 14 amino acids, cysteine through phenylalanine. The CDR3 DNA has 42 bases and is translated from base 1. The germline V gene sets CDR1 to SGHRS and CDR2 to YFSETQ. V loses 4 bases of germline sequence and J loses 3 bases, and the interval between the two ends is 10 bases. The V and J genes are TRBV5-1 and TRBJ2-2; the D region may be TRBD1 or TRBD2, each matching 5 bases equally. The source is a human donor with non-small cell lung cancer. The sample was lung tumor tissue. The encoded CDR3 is CASSPGTDTGELFF. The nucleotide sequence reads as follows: TGCGCCAGCAGCCCCGGGACGGACACCGGGGAGCTGTTTTTT.